One and the same sample provided the 19 T cell receptor beta chains below, sequenced in a study of cytomegalovirus exposure and HLA in healthy donors. PCR amplification relied on 60 Vbeta primers (plus 13 Jbeta primers). This table comes from immunoSEQ multiplex PCR, and its TCRdb copy is limited to in-frame clones, with some not included. The repertoire holds about 170,000 clones, with about 78% as singletons. The sample consisted of PBMCs. The source of these receptors is a woman between 45 and 60 years old in good health and CMV-seropositive.

The chain joins TRBV19 to TRBJ2-4; 9 bases align to TRBD1. Germline loops: CDR1 LNHDA, CDR2 SQIVND (reference sequence). With 5 bases clipped from V and 8 bases from J, the junction kept 7 bases outside the gene matches. The CDR3 loop spans 14 amino acids. The CDR3 loop reads CASSLTGGKDIQYF. The CDR3 bases are TGTGCCAGTAGTTTGACAGGGGGTAAGGACATTCAGTACTTC.

J is TRBJ1-1 and V is TRBV4-1; TRBD1 is a possible D gene (5 bases). The CDR3 is 21 amino acids. Trimming took 0 bases from V and 0 from J, leaving 26 bases between them. Germline V CDR1 and CDR2: MGHRA, YSYEKL. CDR3 sequence: CASSQEPPTPGRLEMNTEAFF. DNA for the CDR3: TGCGCCAGCAGCCAAGAACCCCCTACCCCAGGGCGCCTAGAGATGAACACTGAAGCTTTCTTT.

The chain uses TRBV19 and TRBJ1-1; 10 bases map to TRBD1. V trimming: 4 bases; J trimming: 11 bases; junction bases outside the gene matches: 10. Looked up from germline, CDR1 is LNHDA and CDR2 is SQIVND (reference sequence). This CDR3 is 14 amino acids long. The CDR3 nucleotides read TGTGCCAGTAGTAGACCGGGACAGGGGTTTTCTGCTTTCTTT. This translates into CASSRPGQGFSAFF.

The chain uses TRBV11-2 and TRBJ1-6, with 7 bases fitting TRBD1. CDR1 and CDR2 (germline): SGHAT, FQNNGV. The CDR3 loop spans 15 amino acids. With V trimmed by 1 base and J by 6 bases, 3 bases remained unmatched. The CDR3 loop reads CASSLATGANSPLHF. In nucleotides, the CDR3 is TGTGCCAGCAGCTTAGCCACAGGGGCTAATTCACCCCTCCACTTT.

This clone appeared a single time. This chain links TRBV18 with TRBJ2-3; no firm D call. Trimming removed 3 bases from V and 2 bases from J, with 3 bases in between. The CDR3 covers 12 residues. In germline, CDR1 is KGHSH, CDR2 LQKENI. This CDR3 is CASSPNTDTQYF. For the CDR3, the DNA is TGTGCCAGCTCACCCAACACAGATACGCAGTATTTT.

J is TRBJ2-1 and V is TRBV5-1; TRBD2 matches 11 bases. After removal of 4 bases from V and 4 bases from J, the junction contained 4 bases not matched to a gene. Germline assignment: CDR1 SGHRS and CDR2 YFSETQ. This CDR3 comprises 15 residues. The CDR3 protein is CASSLLAGEYNEQFF. CDR3 DNA: TGCGCCAGCAGCCTACTAGCGGGGGAATACAATGAGCAGTTCTTC.

This clone was recorded a few times. The CDR3 DNA reads TGTGCCTGGAGCCCCAGGGGCCCCGGGAATCAGCCCCAGCATTTT. Protein sequence: CAWSPRGPGNQPQHF. The chain employs TRBV30 and TRBJ1-5, with TRBD1 as a possible D gene (6 bases). The V gene lost 3 bases and the J gene lost 4 bases, with 16 bases spanning the gap. This CDR3 region has 15 residues. CDR1 and CDR2 (germline): GTSNPN, SVGIG (reference sequence).

The chain couples TRBV5-4 to TRBJ2-7; a possible D gene is TRBD2 (6 bases). The V gene's germline CDR1 is SGHNT and CDR2 YYREEE (reference sequence). The germline V and J ends were trimmed by 4 bases and 4 bases, with 18 bases remaining between them. The CDR3 covers 15 residues. CDR3 loop: CASSPSGTSGYEQYF. The CDR3 nucleotides are TGTGCCAGCAGCCCCTCCGGGACTTCGGGGTACGAGCAGTACTTC.

J is TRBJ1-4 and V is TRBV7-2, with D possibly TRBD1 on 5 matching bases. The V gene's germline CDR1 is SGHTA and CDR2 FQGNSA. Trimming removed 5 bases from V and 8 bases from J, with 18 bases in between. The CDR3 is made up of 15 amino acids. CDR3 protein: CASSPLGGVREKLFF. The CDR3 nucleotides are TGTGCCAGCAGCCCCCTGGGGGGGGTTAGAGAAAAACTGTTTTTT.

The V call is TRBV27, the J call TRBJ2-3, with a possible D match to TRBD1 (5 bases). V lost 4 bases and J lost 2, with 13 bases in between. This CDR3 has 15 amino acids. Looked up from germline, CDR1 is MNHEY and CDR2 is SMNVEV (reference sequence). Here the CDR3 reads CASSSDSYLTDTQYF. CDR3 in DNA: TGTGCCAGCAGTTCAGACAGTTACCTCACAGATACGCAGTATTTT.

This rearrangement joins TRBV7-9 to TRBJ1-5; 10 bases agree with TRBD1. Germline V gene data show CDR1 as SEHNR and CDR2 as FQNEAQ (reference sequence). This CDR3 spans 15 amino acids. The J segment lost 3 bases and the V segment lost 3 bases, leaving 2 bases of the junction unmatched. CDR3 sequence reads: CASSLGQGPNQPQHF. In DNA, the CDR3 is TGTGCCAGCAGCTTGGGACAGGGGCCCAATCAGCCCCAGCATTTT.

V and J are TRBV5-1 and TRBJ2-7, with D possibly TRBD2 on 6 matching bases. The CDR3 runs 14 residues. V lost 0 bases to trimming and J lost 7 bases, with 14 bases between them. From germline, CDR1 is SGHRS and CDR2 YFSETQ. The CDR3 sequence is CASSLGDGGREQYF. The CDR3 DNA is TGCGCCAGCAGCTTGGGGGATGGAGGGCGGGAGCAGTACTTC.

V is TRBV7-3 and J is TRBJ1-2; possibly TRBD1 for D (5 bases). V lost 3 bases, J lost 8 bases, and 10 bases lay in between. In germline, CDR1 is SGHTA, CDR2 FQGTGA. This CDR3 is built from 12 residues. CDR3 coding DNA: TGTGCCAGCAGCTTGAAGGGGTCGGGCTACACCTTC. Its translation: CASSLKGSGYTF.

The rearrangement uses TRBV19 and TRBJ1-5; D is perhaps TRBD1 (5 bases). CDR1 is LNHDA and CDR2 is SQIVND in the germline V gene (reference sequence). V was cut by 8 bases and J by 5 bases, with 22 bases left in between. The length of the CDR3 is 16 residues. CDR3 residues: CASRPRGGKPDQPQHF. In DNA, the CDR3 is TGTGCCAGTCGCCCCCGGGGGGGAAAACCGGATCAGCCCCAGCATTTT.

The rearrangement uses TRBV19 and TRBJ2-2, with D hard to call. Germline lookup yields CDR1 LNHDA and CDR2 SQIVND (reference sequence). The CDR3 has 16 residues. Trimming took off 3 bases at V and 2 bases at J, with 13 bases between the two ends. CDR3 nucleotide sequence: TGTGCCAGTAGTATCTCCGACACCCTCAACACCGGGGAGCTGTTTTTT. This codes for CASSISDTLNTGELFF.

The V call is TRBV18, the J call TRBJ2-3; 14 bases are a match to TRBD2. From germline, CDR1 is KGHSH and CDR2 LQKENI. Losses at the gene ends were 6 bases for V and 1 base for J; bases not matched to a gene: 15. The CDR3 spans 20 residues. Written as DNA, the CDR3 is TGTGCCAGCTCTCGCCTTGGGACTAGCGGGAGATCTGTCGGCACAGATACGCAGTATTTT. Translation: CASSRLGTSGRSVGTDTQYF.

The CDR3 DNA reads as TGCGCCAGCAGCTTGGACAGGGCAGCCGGAAACACCATATATTTT. This codes for CASSLDRAAGNTIYF. The V and J genes are TRBV5-1 and TRBJ1-3, with D perhaps matching TRBD1 (6 bases). The CDR3 is made up of 15 amino acids. V lost 0 bases and J 4 bases, leaving 11 bases between the germline ends. Germline assignment: CDR1 SGHRS and CDR2 YFSETQ.

This clone has just a few counts. This chain joins TRBV5-5 and TRBJ2-1; perhaps TRBD1 as D (6 bases). Germline assignment: CDR1 SGHKS and CDR2 YYEKEE (reference sequence). V was shortened by 5 bases and J by 6 bases, with 18 bases between the two germline ends. The CDR3 consists of 15 residues. CDR3 sequence: CASRPGQRVSNEQFF. The CDR3 DNA reads TGTGCCAGCAGGCCCGGACAGAGGGTGAGCAATGAGCAGTTCTTC.

This clone came up a few times. This chain uses TRBV7-9 with TRBJ2-1; TRBD2 agrees at 7 bases. CDR1 SEHNR and CDR2 FQNEAQ come from the germline V gene (reference sequence). Trimming at V came to 0 bases and at J to 2 bases, leaving 4 bases not matched to a gene. The CDR3 has 16 amino acids. The CDR3 sequence: CASSLARGLAYNEQFF. The CDR3 coding sequence is TGTGCCAGCAGCTTAGCGCGTGGACTAGCCTACAATGAGCAGTTCTTC.